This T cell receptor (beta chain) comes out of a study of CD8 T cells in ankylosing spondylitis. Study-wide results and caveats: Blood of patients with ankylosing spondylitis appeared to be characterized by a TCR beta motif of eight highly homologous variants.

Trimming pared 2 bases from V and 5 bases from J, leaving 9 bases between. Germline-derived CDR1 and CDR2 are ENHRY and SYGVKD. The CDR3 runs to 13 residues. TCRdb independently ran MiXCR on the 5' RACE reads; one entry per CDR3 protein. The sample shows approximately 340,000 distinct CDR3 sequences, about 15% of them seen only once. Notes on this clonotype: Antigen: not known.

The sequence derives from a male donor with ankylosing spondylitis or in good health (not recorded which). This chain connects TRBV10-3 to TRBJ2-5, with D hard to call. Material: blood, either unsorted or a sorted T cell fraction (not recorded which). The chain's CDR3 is CAISERLWETQYF. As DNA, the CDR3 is TGTGCCATCAGTGAGAGGCTGTGGGAGACCCAGTACTTC.